The 22 T cell receptor beta chains in this list originate from one sample, sequenced in a study of shared clonotypes between healthy human individuals. Assay used: immunoSEQ multiplex PCR; TCRdb lists only in-frame clones, some missing. This sample carries about 2.3 million clones, 80% to 95% of them seen once, and the ten largest clones take 0.3% to 0.4%. Sequencing used naive CD4+ T cells from PBMCs. Subset reported: CD45RA+ positively selected. All receptors derive from a man aged 18 to 29 in good health. Some clones in this sample may be carry-over from other donors' samples.

The chain couples TRBV6-5 to TRBJ2-1; 9 nucleotides align to TRBD2. Germline CDR1 MNHEY, CDR2 SVGAGI. CDR3 length equals 16 residues. Trimming at V came to 3 bases and at J to 10 bases, leaving 13 bases not matched to a gene. This chain's CDR3 is CASSYNAGGLPREQFF. The CDR3 bases are TGTGCCAGCAGTTATAATGCGGGAGGGCTTCCCCGGGAGCAGTTCTTC.

The J gene is TRBJ1-2, the V gene TRBV7-6, with TRBD1 as a possible D gene (5 bases). The CDR3 is made up of 16 amino acids. V gave up 1 base and J gave up 6 bases, with 18 bases separating them. Germline CDR1 and CDR2: SGHVS and FNYEAQ. The CDR3 sequence: CASSLGRGLKPHGYTF. CDR3 DNA sequence: TGTGCCAGCAGCTTAGGGCGGGGCCTGAAGCCCCATGGCTACACCTTC.

The chain uses TRBV11-3 and TRBJ1-4, with D uncertain. This CDR3 is 12 amino acids long. Germline CDR1 SGHNT, CDR2 YENEEA. V was cut by 4 bases and J by 4 bases, with 4 bases left in between. The CDR3 DNA follows: TGTGCCAGCAGCTCCGGTAATGAAAAACTGTTTTTT. It codes for CASSSGNEKLFF.

This clone has more than one count but fewer than ten. The sample contains more than one DNA sequence encoding this CDR3. The rearrangement joins TRBV28 to TRBJ1-1; 7 bases agree with TRBD1. Germline V gene lookup returns CDR1 MDHEN and CDR2 SYDVKM. The V and J ends lost 6 bases and 1 base, in that order; junction bases with no gene match: 2. The CDR3 totals 13 residues. The CDR3 spells CASRTGTNTEAFF. Written as DNA, the CDR3 is TGTGCCAGCAGGACAGGGACGAACACTGAAGCTTTCTTT.

The rearrangement links TRBV27 to TRBJ1-1; possibly TRBD1 for D (5 bases). This CDR3 is 16 amino acids long. V gave up 5 bases and J gave up 7 bases, with 23 bases separating them. CDR1 is MNHEY, CDR2 SMNVEV, per germline (reference sequence). The CDR3, as DNA: TGTGCCAGCAGTGGCCCCCCCGGGGGGGGGATCATTGAAGCTTTCTTT. Translated, it gives CASSGPPGGGIIEAFF.

V and J are TRBV5-1 and TRBJ2-1; D is unresolved. The germline V gene encodes CDR1 SGHRS and CDR2 YFSETQ. Trimming shortened V by 4 bases and J by 2 bases, and 13 bases separated the two germline ends. CDR3 size: 15 residues. The CDR3 DNA reads TGCGCCAGCAGCCGCGATTACCAGGCCTACAATGAGCAGTTCTTC. This gives the protein CASSRDYQAYNEQFF.

The chain carries TRBV7-2 and TRBJ2-7, with 9 bases that match TRBD1. The CDR3 covers 15 residues. V was clipped by 0 bases and J by 5 bases; unmatched bases: 5. The germline V gene encodes CDR1 SGHTA and CDR2 FQGNSA. The CDR3 nucleotides are TGTGCCAGCAGCTTAGCGGGACAGGGTTTCGACGAGCAGTACTTC. Its protein is CASSLAGQGFDEQYF. The full variable domain, rest sourced from reference TRBV7-2 and TRBJ2-7, is GAGVSQSPSNKVTEKGKDVELRCDPISGHTALYWYRQSLGQGLEFLIYFQGNSAPDKSGLPSDRFSAERTGGSVSTLTIQRTQQEDSAVYLCASSLAGQGFDEQYFGPGTRLTVT.

The chain carries TRBV30 and TRBJ2-3; 10 bases line up with TRBD2. The CDR3 is made up of 13 amino acids. Germline CDR1 and CDR2: GTSNPN and SVGIG (reference sequence). J gave up 3 bases and V 7 bases, and 4 bases lay outside the gene matches. CDR3 nucleotides: TGTGCCTCCGCAGCGGGAGGGACAGATACGCAGTATTTT. Protein: CASAAGGTDTQYF.

The V gene is TRBV6-1, the J gene TRBJ1-5; TRBD1 might be the D (5 bases). The V end lost 4 bases, the J end lost 4 bases, and 11 bases lay between the germline ends. Germline-derived CDR1 and CDR2 are MNHNS and SASEGT. This CDR3 comprises 14 residues. This CDR3 reads CASSGLGGNQPQHF. DNA for the CDR3: TGTGCCAGCAGTGGCCTCGGGGGGAATCAGCCCCAGCATTTT.

The chain recombines TRBV9 with TRBJ2-7; 10 bases are a match to TRBD1. The trim removed 3 bases at V and 1 base at J, leaving 7 bases unmatched. Germline V gene sequence: CDR1 SGDLS, CDR2 YYNGEE. CDR3 length: 16 amino acids. The CDR3 sequence: CASSAGQGTRSYEQYF. CDR3 bases: TGTGCCAGCAGCGCGGGACAGGGGACGAGATCCTACGAGCAGTACTTC.

V usage is TRBV5-1 and J usage is TRBJ2-5, with TRBD2 identical over 7 bases. Looked up from germline, CDR1 is SGHRS and CDR2 is YFSETQ. The CDR3 is made up of 14 amino acids. Losses at the gene ends were 0 bases for V and 7 bases for J; bases not matched to a gene: 6. CDR3 coding DNA: TGCGCCAGCAGCTTGGGGGCGGGAGATGTGACCCAGTACTTC. Its translation is CASSLGAGDVTQYF.

This rearrangement joins TRBV18 to TRBJ2-5; the D is unclear. Trimming cost V 3 bases and J 3 bases, with 8 bases left between them. The CDR3 extends over 13 amino acids. The germline V gene encodes CDR1 KGHSH and CDR2 LQKENI. CDR3 in DNA: TGTGCCAGCTCACCGCTACGGGAAGAGACCCAGTACTTC. Translated: CASSPLREETQYF.

Remarks on this clone: Other nucleotide sequences in the sample specify the same CDR3. The V gene is TRBV7-3, the J gene TRBJ2-1; 9 nucleotides line up with TRBD2. Germline CDR1 reads SGHTA; CDR2 reads FQGTGA. This CDR3 is built from 12 residues. V gave up 4 bases and J gave up 9 bases; unmatched junction bases: 1. CDR3 sequence: CASSSLAGEQFF. The CDR3 coding sequence is TGTGCCAGCAGCTCACTAGCGGGTGAGCAGTTCTTC.

V is TRBV7-2 and J is TRBJ1-2, with D possibly being TRBD1 (5 bases). The CDR3 has 15 amino acids. With 0 bases removed from V and 7 bases from J, the gap between germline ends came to 15 bases. Germline V gives CDR1 SGHTA, CDR2 FQGNSA. CDR3 DNA sequence: TGTGCCAGCAGCTTAGCTCGCGAGCTCAGGGCTGGCTACACCTTC. Protein product: CASSLARELRAGYTF. Filled out from reference TRBV7-2 and TRBJ1-2, the complete variable domain reads GAGVSQSPSNKVTEKGKDVELRCDPISGHTALYWYRQSLGQGLEFLIYFQGNSAPDKSGLPSDRFSAERTGGSVSTLTIQRTQQEDSAVYLCASSLARELRAGYTFGSGTRLTVV.

This chain joins TRBV29-1 and TRBJ2-7; the D is unclear. Trimming took off 6 bases at V and 0 bases at J, with 18 bases between the two ends. This CDR3 has 15 residues. Germline CDR1 SQVTM, CDR2 ANQGSEA. The CDR3, as DNA: TGCAGCGTCTTGTCTAACCTATATCCCTCCTACGAGCAGTACTTC. As protein: CSVLSNLYPSYEQYF.

This chain joins TRBV7-2 and TRBJ1-3; D may be TRBD1 (6 bases). Trimming shortened V by 5 bases and J by 0 bases, and 8 bases separated the two germline ends. There are 14 residues in the CDR3. The germline CDR1 and CDR2 sequences are SGHTA and FQGNSA. CDR3 sequence (DNA): TGTGCCAGCAGCCTGACAGGCTCTGGAAACACCATATATTTT. This encodes CASSLTGSGNTIYF.

Worth noting for this clone: The identical CDR3 is also encoded by other nucleotide sequences in the sample. In DNA, the CDR3 is TGTGCCAGCAGCGCCGGGGGGAATAGTTACAATGAGCAGTTCTTC. It translates to CASSAGGNSYNEQFF. The gene calls are TRBV9 and TRBJ2-1; 7 positions match TRBD2. The length of the CDR3 is 15 residues. The V gene end was trimmed by 3 bases and the J gene end by 4 bases; junction bases not matched to a gene: 7. Germline V lookup: CDR1 SGDLS, CDR2 YYNGEE.

J is TRBJ2-7 and V is TRBV6-1, with 7 bases fitting TRBD1. Germline CDR1 and CDR2: MNHNS and SASEGT. Unmatched junction bases numbered 14, after V lost 4 bases and J lost 2 bases. The CDR3 totals 17 residues. CDR3 in DNA: TGTGCCAGCAGTGCAACCCCCCGACAGGGCAAGACCTACGAGCAGTACTTC. Its translation: CASSATPRQGKTYEQYF.

The V call is TRBV27, the J call TRBJ2-2; no reliable D call. The V gene's germline CDR1 is MNHEY and CDR2 SMNVEV (reference sequence). Between the trimmed V and J ends, which lost 4 bases and 3 bases, there was a span of 21 bases. This CDR3 spans 18 amino acids. DNA of the CDR3: TGTGCCAGCAGTTCTCCCTCCGGGCCACCCTGGCACACCGGGGAGCTGTTTTTT. Its translation: CASSSPSGPPWHTGELFF.

V and J are TRBV7-3 and TRBJ2-1; 10 nucleotides match TRBD2. V was pared by 5 bases and J by 7 bases, with 11 bases of the junction left unmatched. This CDR3 spans 16 amino acids. CDR1 is SGHTA, CDR2 FQGTGA, per germline. Written as DNA, the CDR3 is TGTGCCAGCAGCCCGCAACCGGGACTAGCGATGAATGAGCAGTTCTTC. Translation: CASSPQPGLAMNEQFF. The variable domain in full, with the rest retrieved from reference TRBV7-3 and TRBJ2-1, is GAGVSQTPSNKVTEKGKYVELRCDPISGHTALYWYRQSLGQGPEFLIYFQGTGAADDSGLPNDRFFAVRPEGSVSTLKIQRTERGDSAVYLCASSPQPGLAMNEQFFGPGTRLTVL.

This clone was counted a few times. The CDR3 ends on some other residue instead of the conserved phenylalanine or tryptophan, so this is likely a read error. The DNA is omitted, as the CDR3 cannot be located on it reliably, and the CDR3 follows TCRdb's listing. V gene TRBV6-4 combines with J gene TRBJ2-2; TRBD1, the table's D call, was not compared with the DNA. Germline V gene lookup returns CDR1 MRHNA and CDR2 SNTAGT. With termini counted, the CDR3 has 9 amino acids. CDR3 sequence reads: CASSADRPS.

V gene TRBV11-2 combines with J gene TRBJ2-2, with D possibly matching TRBD2 (5 bases). CDR3 length: 15 residues. The V and J ends lost 5 bases and 0 bases respectively, with 10 bases between them. Germline lookup yields CDR1 SGHAT and CDR2 FQNNGV. Written as DNA, the CDR3 is TGTGCCAGCAGCACTACTAGGTCGAACACCGGGGAGCTGTTTTTT. Protein sequence: CASSTTRSNTGELFF.